A selection of T cell receptor beta chains follows, all from one sample in a study of blood T cell repertoires in COVID-19. Profiling relied on immunoSEQ multiplex PCR, and the TCRdb table lists in-frame clones only, not all of them. The sample holds 300,000 to 400,000 clones, around 87% seen once. The source material was peripheral blood. These receptor sequences come from a woman aged 60 to 75 with COVID-19, enrolled during active disease. The CDR3 runs from the conserved cysteine through the conserved F or W. D genes are given only for firm matches. Clone size is shown for a subset of rows, as once, few, many or a class of expanded clone.

v_gene,j_gene,abundance,d_gene,CDR3nt,CDR3aa
TRBV5-1,TRBJ2-3,once,TRBD2,TGCGCCAGCAGCGACCAAGCGGGGGGACCGCAGTATTTT,CASSDQAGGPQYF
TRBV29-1,TRBJ2-1,-,TRBD2,TGCAGCGTTGGCTTCTATAGCGGGGCCTACAATGAGCAGTTCTTC,CSVGFYSGAYNEQFF
TRBV11-3,TRBJ2-2,-,TRBD1,TGTGCCAGCAGCTTAACCACAGGGGGCAGGAACACCGGGGAGCTGTTTTTT,CASSLTTGGRNTGELFF
TRBV6-5,TRBJ1-5,-,-,TGTGCCAGCGCCTCGGCCGGAGACTATCAGCCCCAGCATTTT,CASASAGDYQPQHF
TRBV6-8,TRBJ2-1,-,-,TGTGCCAGCAGTTACTCGAAAGTTCGGGTGGTTGGAAATGAGCAGTTCTTC,CASSYSKVRVVGNEQFF
TRBV6-5,TRBJ2-5,-,TRBD2,TGTGCCAGCAGTCCCCCGGGACTAGCGGGAGAGACCCAGTACTTC,CASSPPGLAGETQYF
TRBV2,TRBJ1-2,once,-,TGTGCCAGCAGGAGGACAATTTTCGCTGGCTACACCTTC,CASRRTIFAGYTF
TRBV12-3/TRBV12-4,TRBJ1-1,few,-,TGTGCCAGCAATATCTTAGGGGTCACTGAAGCTTTCTTT,CASNILGVTEAFF
TRBV6-5,TRBJ2-7,-,TRBD2,TGTGCCAGCAGCCGCAGACTAGGGGAGGGGTACGAGCAGTACTTC,CASSRRLGEGYEQYF
TRBV5-4,TRBJ2-7,-,-,TGTGCCAGCAGCCCCTGGGGCTCACACTACGAGCAGTACTTC,CASSPWGSHYEQYF
TRBV28,TRBJ1-2,once,TRBD1,TGTGCCAGCAGTCCACTCTGGACAGGGGGGTACTATGGCTACACCTTC,CASSPLWTGGYYGYTF
TRBV9,TRBJ2-7,-,-,TGTGCCAGCAGCGCCTCGACTAGCTCCTACGAGCAGTACTTC,CASSASTSSYEQYF
TRBV6-5,TRBJ1-1,once,TRBD1,TGTGCCAGCATTGGGACAGTAGGGACTGAAGCTTTCTTT,CASIGTVGTEAFF
TRBV7-2,TRBJ2-4,once,TRBD2,TGTGCCAGCAGCTTAGGGCTAGCGGGGGATCATTCCGACTTC,CASSLGLAGDHSDF
TRBV19,TRBJ1-1,few,-,TGTGCCAGTAGTATAGGAGGCAGGAACACTGAAGCTTTCTTT,CASSIGGRNTEAFF
TRBV6-6,TRBJ1-4,-,-,TGTGCCAGCAAGACAGACCCGGGAAAACTGTTTTTT,CASKTDPGKLFF
TRBV19,TRBJ1-2,-,TRBD1,TGTGCCAGTAGTAGGGCAGGGGGCTATGGCTACACCTTC,CASSRAGGYGYTF
TRBV27,TRBJ1-1,-,TRBD1,TGTGCCAGCAGGAAATTAAAAACAGGGGTTATCGCTGAAGCTTTCTTT,CASRKLKTGVIAEAFF
TRBV27,TRBJ2-3,once,TRBD1,TGTGCCAGCAGGACTGAGCCGGGACAGGGAGGGAGAGGGGTTACAGATACGCAGTATTTT,CASRTEPGQGGRGVTDTQYF
TRBV3-1/TRBV3-2,TRBJ1-5,-,TRBD1,TGTGCCAGCAGCCAAAACAGGGGTGACCAGCCCCAGCATTTT,CASSQNRGDQPQHF
TRBV3-1/TRBV3-2,TRBJ2-2,-,TRBD1,TGTGCCAGCAGCCACCCGGGACAGGGGGCGAATTCCGGGGAGCTGTTTTTT,CASSHPGQGANSGELFF
TRBV5-1,TRBJ2-3,-,TRBD2,TGCGCCAGCACCCGAAGACTAGCGGGGACAGATACGCAGTATTTT,CASTRRLAGTDTQYF
TRBV2,TRBJ1-1,-,-,TGTGCCAGCAGTGTCTCGGGGGACACTGAAGCTTTCTTT,CASSVSGDTEAFF
TRBV11-2,TRBJ2-3,-,TRBD2,TGTGCCAGCAGCTTATTTGGCGGGGGAATTACTAGCACAGATACGCAGTATTTT,CASSLFGGGITSTDTQYF
TRBV7-6,TRBJ1-2,-,-,TGTGCCAGCAGCTTAGAAGGGCGTGGGGGCCACGCTTATGGCTACACCTTC,CASSLEGRGGHAYGYTF
TRBV19,TRBJ2-3,-,-,TGTGCCAGTAGTGAGTTAAGGGCGGGAGATACGCAGTATTTT,CASSELRAGDTQYF
TRBV25-1,TRBJ2-2,-,TRBD2,TGTGCCAGCAGTGAATGGGGGAGGGGTGGTACCGGGGAGCTGTTTTTT,CASSEWGRGGTGELFF
TRBV15,TRBJ1-1,-,-,TGTGCCACCAGCGCCTGGGGGGAGACGAACACTGAAGCTTTCTTT,CATSAWGETNTEAFF
TRBV28,TRBJ1-2,-,TRBD1,TGTGCCAGCAGTCACTCGACAGGGCCATATGGCTACACCTTC,CASSHSTGPYGYTF
TRBV5-1,TRBJ1-2,once,-,TGCGCCAGCAGCTTGGAAGGGGGTTGGGGCTACACCTTC,CASSLEGGWGYTF
TRBV21-1,TRBJ1-2,once,-,TGTGCCAGCAGCAAGAGGGCGAACAGGGTAAGGTATGGCTACACCTTC,CASSKRANRVRYGYTF
TRBV3-1/TRBV3-2,TRBJ2-2,-,-,TGTGCCAGCAGCCAAGTGAGTCACCTGTTTTTT,CASSQVSHLFF
TRBV24-1,TRBJ2-2,few,-,TGTGCCACATCCGGCGGGCCCCACTCTAACACCGGGGAGCTGTTTTTT,CATSGGPHSNTGELFF
TRBV19,TRBJ1-6,-,-,TGTGCCAGTAGTATTCGGCAGGGTGGGAATTCACCCCTCCACTTT,CASSIRQGGNSPLHF
TRBV7-9,TRBJ2-2,few,TRBD1,TGTGCCAGCCGTTTAGGGACAGGCGCGAACACCGGGGAGCTGTTTTTT,CASRLGTGANTGELFF
TRBV27,TRBJ1-2,-,TRBD1,TGTGCCAGCAGTCCGTCCCGGGACAGGGTCCGGGGCTATGGCTACACCTTC,CASSPSRDRVRGYGYTF
TRBV7-8,TRBJ1-3,-,TRBD1,TGTGCCAGCAGCGACAGGGTGGAGGGAAACACCATATATTTT,CASSDRVEGNTIYF